A selection of T cell receptor beta chains follows, all from one sample in a study of cytomegalovirus exposure and HLA in healthy donors. Only in-frame clones appear in the TCRdb table, and some are missing; sequencing was by immunoSEQ multiplex PCR. Here the sample spans about 130,000 clones, more than 80% being singletons. The material sequenced was PBMCs. These TCRs come from a man under 40 in good health and CMV-seropositive. CDR3s include the opening cysteine and the closing phenylalanine or tryptophan. A D gene is named only where the DNA matches it firmly. Expanded clones are given a class, and other clones once, few, many or no size at all.

j_call,clone_size,d_call,v_call,cdr3_aa,cdr3_nt
TRBJ1-4,NA,NA,TRBV15,CATSRDLATNEKLFF,TGTGCCACCAGCAGAGACCTTGCAACTAATGAAAAACTGTTTTTT
TRBJ2-5,NA,TRBD1,TRBV5-1,CASSSGTAQETQYF,TGCGCCAGCAGCTCCGGGACAGCACAAGAGACCCAGTACTTC
TRBJ1-3,NA,TRBD1,TRBV6-1,CASIRGRNAGNTIYF,TGTGCCAGCATTAGGGGGCGAAACGCTGGAAACACCATATATTTT
TRBJ1-1,once,NA,TRBV11-2,CASSSDTYTEAFF,TGTGCCAGCAGTTCGGACACTTACACTGAAGCTTTCTTT
TRBJ1-4,NA,NA,TRBV2,CASSAAGKGFEKLFF,TGTGCCAGCAGTGCCGCAGGAAAAGGTTTTGAAAAACTGTTTTTT
TRBJ1-1,NA,TRBD1,TRBV27,CASSLSGTGDVWNTEAFF,TGTGCCAGCAGTTTATCCGGGACAGGGGATGTTTGGAACACTGAAGCTTTCTTT
TRBJ2-2,NA,NA,TRBV5-6,CASSLVRANTGELFF,TGTGCCAGCAGCTTGGTGCGGGCGAACACCGGGGAGCTGTTTTTT
TRBJ2-5,NA,TRBD2,TRBV30,CAWMAGGRSGTQYF,TGTGCCTGGATGGCGGGGGGGAGATCCGGGACCCAGTACTTC
TRBJ1-4,few,NA,TRBV5-1,CASSLSGGLNEKLFF,TGCGCCAGCAGCTTATCGGGGGGGCTTAATGAAAAACTGTTTTTT
TRBJ1-2,NA,NA,TRBV9,CASSVEMAGYVITF,TGTGCCAGCAGCGTAGAAATGGCAGGGTACGTTATCACCTTC
TRBJ1-4,many,NA,TRBV7-3,CASSYRKDSQATNEKLFF,TGTGCCAGCAGCTATAGGAAGGACTCACAAGCAACTAATGAAAAACTGTTTTTT
TRBJ1-1,NA,NA,TRBV18,CASSPQRVGNTEAFF,TGTGCCAGCTCACCACAGAGGGTTGGGAACACTGAAGCTTTCTTT
TRBJ2-7,NA,TRBD2,TRBV18,CASSLRSGGEGIYEQYF,TGTGCCAGCTCACTACGGTCGGGGGGGGAAGGCATCTACGAGCAGTACTTC
TRBJ1-4,NA,NA,TRBV5-5,CASSRSLHNEKLFF,TGTGCCAGCAGCCGCAGTCTTCACAATGAAAAACTGTTTTTT
TRBJ1-5,NA,NA,TRBV23-1,CASSQSEPPGRPQHF,TGCGCCAGCAGTCAATCGGAACCCCCCGGGAGGCCCCAGCATTTT
TRBJ1-1,NA,NA,TRBV5-1,CASSLFPAGARSVMNTEAFF,TGCGCCAGCAGCTTGTTCCCTGCGGGCGCGAGGTCGGTCATGAACACTGAAGCTTTCTTT
TRBJ1-1,NA,NA,TRBV2,CASRRQSFNTEAFF,TGTGCCAGCAGGCGACAGAGCTTTAACACTGAAGCTTTCTTT
TRBJ2-7,NA,NA,TRBV5-1,CASSSHNGGPYEQYF,TGCGCCAGCAGCTCCCACAACGGGGGACCATACGAGCAGTACTTC
TRBJ2-6,few,NA,TRBV6-4,CASSDSQSGANVLTF,TGTGCCAGCAGTGACTCACAATCTGGGGCCAACGTCCTGACTTTC
TRBJ1-2,once,TRBD1,TRBV5-4,CASSLGPGGHPIEGYTF,TGTGCCAGCAGCTTGGGGCCAGGGGGCCACCCTATAGAGGGCTACACCTTC
TRBJ1-2,few,NA,TRBV27,CASSLSGLDGYTF,TGTGCCAGCAGTTTATCGGGGCTAGATGGCTACACCTTC
TRBJ1-4,NA,NA,TRBV7-6,CASNTGFSNEKLFF,TGTGCCAGCAACACAGGGTTTTCTAATGAAAAACTGTTTTTT
TRBJ1-5,few,NA,TRBV28,CASSPPQASNQPQHF,TGTGCCAGCAGTCCCCCGCAGGCCAGCAATCAGCCCCAGCATTTT
TRBJ1-1,NA,NA,TRBV10-3,CAIQDTRNTEAFF,TGTGCCATCCAGGACACACGGAACACTGAAGCTTTCTTT
TRBJ2-5,once,NA,TRBV9,CASSMGGAETQYF,TGTGCCAGCAGCATGGGGGGGGCGGAGACCCAGTACTTC